The clone carrying this TCR beta chain was picked up one time. Germline lookup yields CDR1 SNHLY and CDR2 FYNNEI. J gave up 7 bases and V 4 bases, and 5 bases lay outside the gene matches. CDR3 length: 13 residues. This specimen comes from a study of OX40 agonist ivuxolimab in advanced cancers. The repertoire was sequenced with immunoSEQ multiplex PCR; TCRdb's copy has only in-frame clones and lacks some. The table shows 60,000 to 70,000 clones, with about nine tenths occurring only once. The sample consisted of CD4+ or CD8+ T cells sorted from blood, taken in a trial of the OX40 agonist ivuxolimab. This clonotype was obtained from an adult with an advanced solid tumor such as melanoma, head and neck, liver or kidney cancer. This chain connects TRBV2 to TRBJ1-1; TRBD1 agrees at 8 bases. This CDR3 is CASSATGASEAFF. In DNA, the CDR3 is TGTGCCAGCAGTGCGACAGGGGCCAGTGAAGCTTTCTTT.